What follows describes a single T cell receptor beta chain. Its specificity is not known. V lost 7 bases to trimming and J lost 5 bases; unmatched junction nucleotides: 9. This CDR3 has 14 amino acids. CDR1 SNHLY and CDR2 FYNNEI come from the germline V gene. The data belong to a study of OX40 agonist ivuxolimab in advanced cancers. Whole-study context: Aged roughly 23 to 79 with a mean of 60 years, they were about 78% male. One patient with hepatocellular carcinoma and two with cutaneous melanoma, three in all, had partial responses. Checkpoint inhibitors had been given previously to over 30% of patients. General study findings and limits: There were, on average, more expanded clones in CD8+ T cells than in CD4+.

Clones were sequenced by immunoSEQ multiplex PCR, and TCRdb holds only the in-frame ones, with some missing. There are roughly 48,000 clones in the sample; approximately 90% occur only once, and 10% to 13% lies in the top ten. This TCR came from an adult with an advanced solid tumor such as melanoma, head and neck, liver or kidney cancer. Sequenced here: CD4+ or CD8+ T cells sorted from blood, sampled in a trial of the OX40 agonist ivuxolimab. The rearrangement links TRBV2 to TRBJ2-7, with 9 bases lining up with TRBD1. CDR3 DNA: TGTGCCAGCACCATGGGACAGGGCGGGGACGAGCAGTACTTC. Its translation is CASTMGQGGDEQYF.